This T cell receptor (beta chain) emerged from a study of T cells in Graves' hyperthyroidism and ophthalmopathy. The source material, RNA transcripts, was used to amplify TCR beta CDR3 regions. HTBI primers were used for first-round RT-PCR of the TCR CDR3. TCRdb called the multiplex PCR reads again in MiXCR, with one record for every CDR3 protein. The repertoire consists of hundreds of thousands of distinct CDR3 sequences, with approximately 14% occurring once and the leading ten covering roughly an eighth. Thyroid ultrasound and orbital computed tomography, with clinical symptoms and serum thyroxine and TRAb, informed diagnoses. Input material: blood. This sequence originates from a woman in her fifties or sixties with Graves' ophthalmopathy.

The DNA for the CDR3 is TGCAGTGCTAACCCGGGACAGGGCTTTAATGAGCAGTTCTTC. It specifies CSANPGQGFNEQFF. J is TRBJ2-1 and V is TRBV20-1; 9 bases match TRBD1. CDR3 length equals 14 residues. The J segment lost 7 bases and the V segment lost 4 bases, leaving 8 bases of the junction unmatched. Germline V gives CDR1 DFQATT, CDR2 SNEGSKA (reference sequence).